This T cell receptor (beta chain) is from a study of T cell responses to AZD1222 COVID-19 vaccine. Regarding the study as a whole: Donor demographics were predominantly white British with a female majority; clonal diversity may be underestimated. Spike-spanning, vaccine-associated CD4 TCRs were dominant at 160-218 and 743-854. Every sample of the repertoires postdated the peak T cell response.

As for this clone: Its target is unknown.

The CDR3 length is 14 residues. Trimming at V came to 5 bases and at J to 4 bases, leaving 6 bases not matched to a gene. Germline CDR1 reads SGHVS; CDR2 reads FQNEAQ. TCRdb's table, derived via immunoSEQ multiplex PCR, lists solely in-frame clones and lacks some. The data contain about 100,000 clones, roughly 86% of them singletons. The chain links TRBV7-8 to TRBJ2-7; 9 positions agree with TRBD1. The sample was peripheral blood, taken 28 days after the second dose of the MenACWY control vaccine. The receptor was isolated from an adult who received the MenACWY meningococcal vaccine as a control. CDR3 amino acids: CASSPDRGIYEQYF. The CDR3 DNA reads TGTGCCAGCAGCCCTGACAGGGGGATATACGAGCAGTACTTC.